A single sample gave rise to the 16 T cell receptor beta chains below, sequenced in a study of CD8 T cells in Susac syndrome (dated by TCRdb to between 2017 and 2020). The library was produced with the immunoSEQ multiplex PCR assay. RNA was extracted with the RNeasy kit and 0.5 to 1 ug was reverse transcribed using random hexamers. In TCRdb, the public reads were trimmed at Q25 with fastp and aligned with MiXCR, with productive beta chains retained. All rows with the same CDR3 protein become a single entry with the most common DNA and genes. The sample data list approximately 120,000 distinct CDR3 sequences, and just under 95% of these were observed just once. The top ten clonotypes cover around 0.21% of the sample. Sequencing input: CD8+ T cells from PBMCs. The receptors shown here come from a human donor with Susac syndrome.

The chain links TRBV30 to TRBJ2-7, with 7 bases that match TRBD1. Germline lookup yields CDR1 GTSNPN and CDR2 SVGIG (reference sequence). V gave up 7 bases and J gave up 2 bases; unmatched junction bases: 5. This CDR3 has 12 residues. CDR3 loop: CASTTGPYEQYF. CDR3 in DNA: TGTGCCTCGACGACAGGGCCCTACGAGCAGTACTTC. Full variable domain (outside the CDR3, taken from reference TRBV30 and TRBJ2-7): SQTIHQWPATLVQPVGSPLSLECTVEGTSNPNLYWYRQAAGRGLQLLFYSVGIGQISSEVPQNLSASRPQDRQFILSSKKLLLSDSGFYLCASTTGPYEQYFGPGTRLTVT.

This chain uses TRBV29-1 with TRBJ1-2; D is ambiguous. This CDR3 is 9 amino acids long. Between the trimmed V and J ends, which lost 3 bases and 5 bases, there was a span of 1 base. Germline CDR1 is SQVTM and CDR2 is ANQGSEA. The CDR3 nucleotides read TGCAGCGTTGATTATGGCTACACCTTC. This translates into CSVDYGYTF.

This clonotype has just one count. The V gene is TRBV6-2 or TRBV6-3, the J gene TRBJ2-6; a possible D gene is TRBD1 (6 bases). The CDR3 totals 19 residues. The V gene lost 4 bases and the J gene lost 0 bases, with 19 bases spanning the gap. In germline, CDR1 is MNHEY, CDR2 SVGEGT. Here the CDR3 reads CASSSPGDPRRSGANVLTF. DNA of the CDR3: TGTGCCAGCAGTTCCCCAGGGGACCCCCGACGCTCTGGGGCCAACGTCCTGACTTTC.

CDR3 residues: CASSNDTYYGYTF. In DNA form, the CDR3 reads TGTGCCAGCAGTAACGACACCTACTATGGCTACACCTTC. The J gene is TRBJ1-2, the V gene TRBV27; D not resolved. Deletions cut 5 bases from V and 3 bases from J, with 10 bases between. In germline, CDR1 is MNHEY, CDR2 SMNVEV (reference sequence). This CDR3 has 13 residues.

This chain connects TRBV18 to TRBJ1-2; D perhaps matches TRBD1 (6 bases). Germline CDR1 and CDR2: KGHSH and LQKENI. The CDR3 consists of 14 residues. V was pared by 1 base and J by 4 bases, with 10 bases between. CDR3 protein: CASSPQGVAYGYTF. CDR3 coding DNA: TGTGCCAGCTCACCACAGGGGGTAGCCTATGGCTACACCTTC.

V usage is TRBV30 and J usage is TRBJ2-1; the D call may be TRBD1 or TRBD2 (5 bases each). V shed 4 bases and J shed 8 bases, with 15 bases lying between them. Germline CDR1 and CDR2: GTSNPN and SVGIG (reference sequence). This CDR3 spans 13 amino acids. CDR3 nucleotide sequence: TGTGCCTGGAATCACGGGACCGGCGATGAGCAGTTCTTC. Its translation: CAWNHGTGDEQFF.

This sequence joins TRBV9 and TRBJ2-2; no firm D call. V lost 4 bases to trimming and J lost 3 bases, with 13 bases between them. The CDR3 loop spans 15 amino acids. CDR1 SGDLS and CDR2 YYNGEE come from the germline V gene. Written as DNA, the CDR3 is TGTGCCAGCAGCCCATTAATCGGGTACACCGGGGAGCTGTTTTTT. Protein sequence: CASSPLIGYTGELFF.

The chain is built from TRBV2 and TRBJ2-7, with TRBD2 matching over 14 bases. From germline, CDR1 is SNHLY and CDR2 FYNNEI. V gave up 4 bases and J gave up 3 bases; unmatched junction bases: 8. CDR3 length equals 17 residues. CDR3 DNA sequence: TGTGCCAGCAGTGGGGGGACTAGCGGGAGCCTCGACTACGAGCAGTACTTC. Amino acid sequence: CASSGGTSGSLDYEQYF. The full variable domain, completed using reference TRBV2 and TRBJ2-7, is EPEVTQTPSHQVTQMGQEVILRCVPISNHLYFYWYRQILGQKVEFLVSFYNNEISEKSEIFDDQFSVERPDGSNFTLKIRSTKLEDSAMYFCASSGGTSGSLDYEQYFGPGTRLTVT.

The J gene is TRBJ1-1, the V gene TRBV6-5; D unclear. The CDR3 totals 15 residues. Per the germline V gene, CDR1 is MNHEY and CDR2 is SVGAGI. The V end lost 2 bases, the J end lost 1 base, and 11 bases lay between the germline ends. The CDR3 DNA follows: TGTGCCAGCAGTTACGTTCGCTTGGGGAACACTGAAGCTTTCTTT. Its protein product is CASSYVRLGNTEAFF.

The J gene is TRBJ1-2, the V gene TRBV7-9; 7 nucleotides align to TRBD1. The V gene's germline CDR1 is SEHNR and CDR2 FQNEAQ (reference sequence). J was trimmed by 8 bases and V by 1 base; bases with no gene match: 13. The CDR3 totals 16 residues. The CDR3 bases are TGTGCCAGCAGCTTAGTGCCCGGGACAGCGGTTGGGGGCTACACCTTC. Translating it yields CASSLVPGTAVGGYTF.

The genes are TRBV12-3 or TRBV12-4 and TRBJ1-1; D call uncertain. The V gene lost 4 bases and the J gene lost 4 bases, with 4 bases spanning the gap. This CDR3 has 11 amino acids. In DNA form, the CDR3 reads TGTGCCAGCAGTTGGAGCACTGAAGCTTTCTTT. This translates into CASSWSTEAFF.

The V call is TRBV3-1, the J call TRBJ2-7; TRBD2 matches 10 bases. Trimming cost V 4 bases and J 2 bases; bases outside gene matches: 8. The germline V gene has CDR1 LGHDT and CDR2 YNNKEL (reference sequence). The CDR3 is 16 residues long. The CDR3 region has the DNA TGTGCCAGCAGCCCCCTTGGACTAGCGGAAACCTACGAGCAGTACTTC. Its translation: CASSPLGLAETYEQYF.

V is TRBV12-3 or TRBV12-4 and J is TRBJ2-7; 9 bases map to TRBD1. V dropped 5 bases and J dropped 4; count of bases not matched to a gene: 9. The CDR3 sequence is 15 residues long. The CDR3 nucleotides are TGTGCCAGCAGTGCCCCGGGACAGGGTTCGTACGAGCAGTACTTC. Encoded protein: CASSAPGQGSYEQYF.

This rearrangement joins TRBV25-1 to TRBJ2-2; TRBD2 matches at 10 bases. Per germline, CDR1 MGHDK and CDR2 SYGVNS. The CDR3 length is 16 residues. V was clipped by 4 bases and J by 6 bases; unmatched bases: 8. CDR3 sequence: CASSAGASGSPGELFF. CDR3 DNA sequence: TGTGCCAGCAGTGCCGGGGCTAGCGGGAGCCCCGGGGAGCTGTTTTTT.

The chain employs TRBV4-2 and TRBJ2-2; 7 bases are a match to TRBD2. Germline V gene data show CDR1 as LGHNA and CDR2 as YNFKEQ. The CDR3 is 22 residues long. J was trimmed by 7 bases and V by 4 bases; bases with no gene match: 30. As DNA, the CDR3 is TGTGCCAGCAGCCTCCCGAGCCAAGTACTCATCATAGGCGGGAGTTATGGCGGGGAGCTGTTTTTT. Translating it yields CASSLPSQVLIIGGSYGGELFF.

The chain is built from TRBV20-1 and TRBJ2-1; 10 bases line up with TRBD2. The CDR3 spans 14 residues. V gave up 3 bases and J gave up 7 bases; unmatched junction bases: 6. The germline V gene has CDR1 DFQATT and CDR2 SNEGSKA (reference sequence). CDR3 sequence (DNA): TGCAGTGCTAGTGTTGCTAGCGGGGGTAATGAGCAGTTCTTC. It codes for CSASVASGGNEQFF.